This T cell receptor (beta chain) was sequenced during a study of beta chain features in type 1 diabetes. Study-level points and caveats: Among patients with Type 1 diabetes, TCRB CDR3s were moderately but significantly shorter in every one of the four CD4+ subsets. Within patients, naive, central memory and Treg TCRB repertoires seemed more similar than within healthy donors. The VDJ junctions of type 1 diabetes patients carried fewer insertions and more deletions.

Expressed TCRB transcripts were sequenced after all isolated RNA was converted to cDNA. The data were produced by immunoSEQ multiplex PCR, yet TCRdb's version contains in-frame clones alone and is incomplete. The sample contains 130,000 or so clones, 9.5% to 10% of which appear only once. With V trimmed by 6 bases and J by 2 bases, 3 bases remained unmatched. CDR3 size: 13 residues. Looked up from germline, CDR1 is SNHLY and CDR2 is FYNNEI. In this sample, this clone turned up a few times. Its target is not known. CD45RO/CCR7/CD25/CD127/CD95/CD27 sorting isolated CD4+ naive, central memory, regulatory and stem cell-like memory cells.

The gene calls are TRBV2 and TRBJ1-2; 7 positions match TRBD1. The source material was central memory CD4+ T cells from blood. This receptor was taken from a woman aged 40 to 49 in good health. In DNA, the CDR3 is TGTGCCAGCAGGCGACAGGGAAACTATGGCTACACCTTC. It codes for CASRRQGNYGYTF.